Detailed here is one T cell receptor (beta chain). Its antigen is currently unknown. One entry per CDR3 protein, called by TCRdb with MiXCR from the 5' RACE reads. The data hold hundreds of thousands of distinct CDR3 sequences, with approximately 18% observed a single time. This sample is part of a study of T-cell memory formation after mild COVID-19. Looking at the study overall: Clusters of TCRs were largely donor specific.

Germline V gene lookup returns CDR1 SNHLY and CDR2 FYNNEI. This CDR3 comprises 12 residues. V lost 7 bases and J lost 1, with 7 bases in between. The study's findings and limits: Clones contracting day 15 to 85 were balanced CD4/CD8; later expanders leaned CD4+. Clones that contracted clustered mainly in CM and EM if CD4+ and in EMRA if CD8+. Nothing confirmed that second-wave clones peaking on day 37 were specific for SARS-CoV-2.

The chain employs TRBV2 and TRBJ1-1; no clear D. The sequencing input was PBMCs or a T cell subset sorted from them (not recorded which). The origin of this receptor is a man between 18 and 35 years old who had mild COVID-19 (a few samples of this study predate the infection). Cell type and time point are not known. The CDR3 DNA reads TGTGCCAGCAAGGCGGGGAACACTGAAGCTTTCTTT. It translates to CASKAGNTEAFF.